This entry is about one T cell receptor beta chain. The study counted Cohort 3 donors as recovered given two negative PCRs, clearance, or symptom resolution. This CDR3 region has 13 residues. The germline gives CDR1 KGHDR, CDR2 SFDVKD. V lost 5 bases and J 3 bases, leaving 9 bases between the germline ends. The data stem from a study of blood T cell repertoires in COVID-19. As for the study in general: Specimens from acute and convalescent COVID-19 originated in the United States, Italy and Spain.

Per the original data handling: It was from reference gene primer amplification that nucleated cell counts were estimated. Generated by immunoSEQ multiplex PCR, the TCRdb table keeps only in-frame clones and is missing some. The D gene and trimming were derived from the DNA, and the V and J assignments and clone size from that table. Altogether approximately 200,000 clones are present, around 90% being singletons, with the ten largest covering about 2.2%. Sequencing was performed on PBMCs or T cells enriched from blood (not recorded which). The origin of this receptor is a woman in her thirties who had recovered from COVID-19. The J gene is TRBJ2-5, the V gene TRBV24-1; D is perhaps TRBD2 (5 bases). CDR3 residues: CATSGLAEETQYF. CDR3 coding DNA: TGTGCCACCAGTGGCCTAGCCGAAGAGACCCAGTACTTC.